This T cell receptor beta chain appears in the sequencing data of a study of siplizumab effects on memory and regulatory T cells. Study-wide findings and caveats: The mapping of alloreactive clones to unstimulated subsets covered only a minor fraction of them. The Treg-derived share of mappable alloreactive CD4+ clones averaged approximately 71% with siplizumab and 25% to 30% in controls. Neither a naive nor a memory phenotype was assignable to roughly 80-97% of proliferating CD4+ or CD8+ clones.

Generated by immunoSEQ multiplex PCR, the TCRdb table keeps only in-frame clones and is missing some. The data contain some 100,000 clones, 94% of them seen just once; the ten biggest clones take up about 0.6%. Worth noting for this clone: Its antigen is undetermined.

The clonotype was recovered from a human donor in good health. The source material was Tregs sorted from blood.

CDR3 sequence reads: CASTPGVAAVYEQYF. The CDR3 region has the DNA TGTGCCAGCACCCCTGGGGTAGCGGCCGTCTACGAGCAGTACTTC. V usage is TRBV28 and J usage is TRBJ2-7; a weak D match, TRBD2 (6 bases). Trimming cost V 7 bases and J 3 bases, with 19 bases left between them. The germline gives CDR1 MDHEN, CDR2 SYDVKM. CDR3 length equals 15 residues.